Presented here are 12 T cell receptor beta chains from one specimen sequenced in a study of blood T cells in healthy people across ages. Through a sample-barcoded 5' primer and a J-beta primer mix, a second PCR was run for roughly 6 to 12 cycles. TCRdb fed the 5' RACE reads into MiXCR, producing one record per CDR3 protein. Among around 1.5 million distinct CDR3 sequences listed, roughly 45% were seen once. Sequenced input: blood. Receptor source: a woman younger than 30 in good health.

The V and J genes are TRBV9 and TRBJ2-3; perhaps TRBD2 as D (7 bases). The CDR3 contains 15 residues. The V gene's germline CDR1 is SGDLS and CDR2 YYNGEE. The germline V and J ends were trimmed by 0 bases and 3 bases, with 11 bases remaining between them. The CDR3 loop is CASSVVRGATDTQYF. DNA for the CDR3: TGTGCCAGCAGCGTAGTTCGGGGGGCGACAGATACGCAGTATTTT.

This chain connects TRBV6-5 to TRBJ2-5; TRBD2 matches at 10 bases. The CDR3 length is 20 residues. The V gene's germline CDR1 is MNHEY and CDR2 SVGAGI. V lost 2 bases and J lost 2; bases outside the gene matches: 17. The CDR3 DNA follows: TGTGCCAGCAGTTACCCGGAAGGTGGGAGCAGCGGGAGGGATCAAGAGACCCAGTACTTC. This translates into CASSYPEGGSSGRDQETQYF.

This clonotype occurred a few times. V is TRBV27 and J is TRBJ2-1, with 8 bases lining up with TRBD2. Germline values: CDR1 MNHEY, CDR2 SMNVEV (reference sequence). V was pared by 5 bases and J by 4 bases, with 13 bases of the junction left unmatched. CDR3 length: 17 residues. DNA of the CDR3: TGTGCCAGCAGTCCCAGACGGGCGGGAGGTCTATACAATGAGCAGTTCTTC. It specifies CASSPRRAGGLYNEQFF.

CDR3 protein: CSAKKQGWNEQYF. The CDR3 bases are TGCAGTGCTAAGAAACAGGGGTGGAACGAGCAGTACTTC. The chain recombines TRBV20-1 with TRBJ2-4, with 7 bases aligning to TRBD1. The J call may be in error: the DNA end matches TRBJ2-7 better. The germline gives CDR1 DFQATT, CDR2 SNEGSKA (reference sequence). The CDR3 covers 13 residues.

The chain links TRBV2 to TRBJ2-1, with D perhaps TRBD1 (6 bases). Germline V gives CDR1 SNHLY, CDR2 FYNNEI. CDR3 length: 15 residues. Deletions cut 4 bases from V and 0 bases from J, with 10 bases between. Here the CDR3 reads CASSGTAISYNEQFF. In DNA, the CDR3 is TGTGCCAGCAGTGGGACAGCAATCTCCTACAATGAGCAGTTCTTC. The complete variable domain, with remaining parts taken from reference TRBV2 and TRBJ2-1, reads EPEVTQTPSHQVTQMGQEVILRCVPISNHLYFYWYRQILGQKVEFLVSFYNNEISEKSEIFDDQFSVERPDGSNFTLKIRSTKLEDSAMYFCASSGTAISYNEQFFGPGTRLTVL.

This clonotype was picked up a small number of times. The chain joins TRBV15 to TRBJ2-7; D not resolved. The CDR3 length is 14 residues. The germline CDR1 and CDR2 sequences are LNHNV and YYDKDF (reference sequence). Trimming cost V 1 base and J 0 bases, with 7 bases left between them. DNA of the CDR3: TGTGCCACCAGCAGAGTCGACCCCTCCTACGAGCAGTACTTC. Encoded protein: CATSRVDPSYEQYF.

V gene TRBV21-1 combines with J gene TRBJ2-7; the D call of TRBD2 is as the table states it, not checked on the DNA. TRBV21-1 is a known pseudogene. The CDR3 consists of 17 residues. The CDR3 protein is CASIKKWEGLGIHEQYF. In nucleotides, the CDR3 is TGTGCCAGCATCAAAAAATGGGAGGGACTAGGTATTCACGAGCAGTACTTC.

The chain employs TRBV14 and TRBJ2-7; 9 positions match TRBD2. Germline V lookup: CDR1 SGHDN, CDR2 FVKESK. This CDR3 is built from 16 residues. V lost 1 base and J lost 0; bases outside the gene matches: 4. The CDR3 DNA reads as TGTGCCAGCAGCCAAGTGAGTAGCGGGAGCTCCTACGAGCAGTACTTC. It translates to CASSQVSSGSSYEQYF.

V gene TRBV29-1 combines with J gene TRBJ1-5; the D gene is possibly TRBD1 (5 bases). The CDR3 has 13 amino acids. The V gene lost 4 bases and the J gene lost 4 bases, with 11 bases spanning the gap. Germline V gene sequence: CDR1 SQVTM, CDR2 ANQGSEA. The CDR3 spells CSVGGGGNQPQHF. CDR3 coding DNA: TGCAGCGTTGGGGGCGGTGGTAATCAGCCCCAGCATTTT.

This clonotype was counted at least ten times. Germline is not matched at one junction end, which may reflect a read error. The V call is TRBV5-1, the J call TRBJ1-2, with 8 bases identical to TRBD1. CDR1 and CDR2 from the germline V gene are SGHRS and YFSETQ. This CDR3 region has 13 residues. CDR3 residues: CASSPGTGYGYTF. The DNA of the CDR3 is TGTGCCAGCAGCCCCGGGACAGGCTATGGCTACACCTTC.

This clonotype occurred a few times. The chain is built from TRBV5-1 and TRBJ2-3; a weak D match, TRBD2 (6 bases). Germline-derived CDR1 and CDR2 are SGHRS and YFSETQ. Trimming shortened V by 1 base and J by 1 base, and 10 bases separated the two germline ends. CDR3 size: 15 residues. CDR3 nucleotides: TGCGCCAGCAGCTTGTTGGGACTCGGCACAGATACGCAGTATTTT. Amino acid sequence: CASSLLGLGTDTQYF.

The chain links TRBV5-1 to TRBJ2-3, with 8 positions matching TRBD1. The CDR3 runs to 16 residues. Germline CDR1 reads SGHRS; CDR2 reads YFSETQ. V lost 4 bases and J lost 3; bases outside the gene matches: 10. CDR3 loop: CASSPGQGRGTDTQYF. CDR3 in DNA: TGCGCCAGCAGCCCCGGACAGGGCAGAGGGACAGATACGCAGTATTTT.